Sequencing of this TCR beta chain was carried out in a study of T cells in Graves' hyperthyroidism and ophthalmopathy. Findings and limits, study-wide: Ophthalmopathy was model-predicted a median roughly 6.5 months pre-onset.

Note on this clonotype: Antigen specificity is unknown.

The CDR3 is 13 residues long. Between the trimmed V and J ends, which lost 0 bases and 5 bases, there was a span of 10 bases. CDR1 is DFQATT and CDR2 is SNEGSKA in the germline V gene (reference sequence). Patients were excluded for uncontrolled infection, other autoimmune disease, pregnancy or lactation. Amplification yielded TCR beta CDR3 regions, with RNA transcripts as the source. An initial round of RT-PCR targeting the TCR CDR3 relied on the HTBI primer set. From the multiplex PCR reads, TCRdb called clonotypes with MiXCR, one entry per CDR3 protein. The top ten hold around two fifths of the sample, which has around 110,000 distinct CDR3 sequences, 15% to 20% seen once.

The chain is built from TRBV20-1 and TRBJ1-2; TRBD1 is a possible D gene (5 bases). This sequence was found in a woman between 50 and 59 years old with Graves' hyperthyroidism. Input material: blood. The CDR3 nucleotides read TGCAGTGCTAGAGATCGCAGGGCGTATGGCTACACCTTC. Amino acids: CSARDRRAYGYTF.